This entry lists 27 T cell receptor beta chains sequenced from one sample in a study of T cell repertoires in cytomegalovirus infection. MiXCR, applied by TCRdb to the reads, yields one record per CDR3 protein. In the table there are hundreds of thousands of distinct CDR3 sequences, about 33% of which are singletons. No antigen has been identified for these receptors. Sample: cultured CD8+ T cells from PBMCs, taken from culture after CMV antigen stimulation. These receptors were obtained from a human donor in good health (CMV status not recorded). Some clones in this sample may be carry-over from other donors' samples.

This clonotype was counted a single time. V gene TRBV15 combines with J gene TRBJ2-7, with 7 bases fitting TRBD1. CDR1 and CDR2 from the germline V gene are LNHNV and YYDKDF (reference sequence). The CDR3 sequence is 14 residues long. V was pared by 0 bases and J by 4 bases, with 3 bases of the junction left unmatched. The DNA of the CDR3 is TGTGCCACCAGCAGAGATAAGGGGGCTTACGAGCAGTACGTC. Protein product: CATSRDKGAYEQYV.

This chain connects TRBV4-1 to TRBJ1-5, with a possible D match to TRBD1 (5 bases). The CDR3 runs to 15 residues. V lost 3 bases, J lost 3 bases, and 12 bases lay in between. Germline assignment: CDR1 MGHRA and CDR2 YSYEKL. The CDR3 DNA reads TGCGCCAGCAGCCAGGGGACGGAAAACAATCAGCCCCAGCATTTT. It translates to CASSQGTENNQPQHF.

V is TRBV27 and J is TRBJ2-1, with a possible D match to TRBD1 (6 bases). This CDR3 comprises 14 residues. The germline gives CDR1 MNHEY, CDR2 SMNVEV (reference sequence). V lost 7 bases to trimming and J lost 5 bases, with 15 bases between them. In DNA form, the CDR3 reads TGTGCCAGCAACCCAGGGGTTTTCCACAATGAGCAGTTCTTC. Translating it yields CASNPGVFHNEQFF.

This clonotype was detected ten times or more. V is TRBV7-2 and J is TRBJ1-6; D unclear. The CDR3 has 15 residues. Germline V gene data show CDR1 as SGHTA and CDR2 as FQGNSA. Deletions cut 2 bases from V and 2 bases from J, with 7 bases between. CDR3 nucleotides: TGTGCCAGCAGCTTAAAGACGGCCTATAATTCACCCCTCCACTTT. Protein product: CASSLKTAYNSPLHF.

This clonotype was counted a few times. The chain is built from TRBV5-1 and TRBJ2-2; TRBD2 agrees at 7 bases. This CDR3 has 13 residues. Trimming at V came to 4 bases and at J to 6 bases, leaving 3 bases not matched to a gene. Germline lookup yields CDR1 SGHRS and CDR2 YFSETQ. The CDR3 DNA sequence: TGCGCCAGCAGCACGACTAGCCCCGGGGAGCTGTTTTTT. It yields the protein CASSTTSPGELFF.

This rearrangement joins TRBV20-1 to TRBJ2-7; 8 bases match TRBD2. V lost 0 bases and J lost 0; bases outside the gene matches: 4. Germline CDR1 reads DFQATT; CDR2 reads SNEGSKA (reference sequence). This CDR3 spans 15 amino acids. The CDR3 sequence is CSAREQRGYSYEQYV. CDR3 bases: TGCAGTGCTAGAGAGCAGCGGGGGTACTCCTACGAGCAGTACGTC.

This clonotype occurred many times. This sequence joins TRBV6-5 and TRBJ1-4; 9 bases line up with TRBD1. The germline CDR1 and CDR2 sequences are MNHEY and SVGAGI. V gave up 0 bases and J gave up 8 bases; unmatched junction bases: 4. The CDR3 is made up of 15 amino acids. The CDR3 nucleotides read TGTGCCAGCAGTTACTCCGGGACAGGGCGGGAAAAACTGTTTTTT. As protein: CASSYSGTGREKLFF.

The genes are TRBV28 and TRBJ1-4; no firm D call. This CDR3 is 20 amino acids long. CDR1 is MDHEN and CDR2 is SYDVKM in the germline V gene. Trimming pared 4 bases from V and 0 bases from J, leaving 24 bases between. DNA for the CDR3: TGTGCCAGCAGTTACCCGTCCAGGCTGGAAAAAACCTCAACTAATGAAAAACTGTTTTTT. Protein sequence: CASSYPSRLEKTSTNEKLFF.

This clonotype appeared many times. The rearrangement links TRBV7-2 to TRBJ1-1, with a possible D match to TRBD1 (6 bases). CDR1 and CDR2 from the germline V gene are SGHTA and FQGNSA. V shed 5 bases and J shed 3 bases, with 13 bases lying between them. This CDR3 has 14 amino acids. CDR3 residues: CASSERGFYTEAFF. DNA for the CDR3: TGTGCCAGCAGCGAAAGGGGGTTTTACACTGAAGCTTTCTTT.

The CDR3 sequence: CASSLRGGVAEAFF. The CDR3 region has the DNA TGTGCCAGCAGTTTAAGGGGAGGGGTGGCTGAAGCTTTCTTT. This sequence joins TRBV27 and TRBJ1-1; weak D call: TRBD1 (5 bases). Looked up from germline, CDR1 is MNHEY and CDR2 is SMNVEV (reference sequence). The CDR3 covers 14 residues. V lost 2 bases to trimming and J lost 6 bases, with 13 bases between them.

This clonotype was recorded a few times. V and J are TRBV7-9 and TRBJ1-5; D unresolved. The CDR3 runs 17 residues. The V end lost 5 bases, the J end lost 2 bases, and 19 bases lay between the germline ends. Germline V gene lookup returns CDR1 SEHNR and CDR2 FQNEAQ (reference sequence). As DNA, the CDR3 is TGTGCCAGCAGCCCCATAAGCGCGGGCGGCGGCAATCAGCCCCAGCATTTT. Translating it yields CASSPISAGGGNQPQHF.

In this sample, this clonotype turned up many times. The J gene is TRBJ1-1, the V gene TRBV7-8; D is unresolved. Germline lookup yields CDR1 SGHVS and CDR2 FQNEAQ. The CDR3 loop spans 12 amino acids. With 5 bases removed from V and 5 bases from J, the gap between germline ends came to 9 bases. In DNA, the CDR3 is TGTGCCAGCAGCGACGGAGGGACTGAAGCTTTCTTT. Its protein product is CASSDGGTEAFF.

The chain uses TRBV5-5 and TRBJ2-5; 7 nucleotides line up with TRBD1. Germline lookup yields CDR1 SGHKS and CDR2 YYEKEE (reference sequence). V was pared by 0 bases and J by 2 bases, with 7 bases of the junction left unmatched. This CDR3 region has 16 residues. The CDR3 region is CASSLDVGGQQETQYF. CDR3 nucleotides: TGTGCCAGCAGCTTGGATGTAGGGGGCCAACAAGAGACCCAGTACTTC.

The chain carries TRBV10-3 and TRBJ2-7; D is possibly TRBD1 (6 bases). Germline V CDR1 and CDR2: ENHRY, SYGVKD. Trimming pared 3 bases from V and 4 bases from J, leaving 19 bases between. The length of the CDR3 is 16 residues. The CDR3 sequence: CAISDHRESPGYEQYV. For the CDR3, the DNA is TGTGCCATCAGTGACCACAGGGAGTCCCCGGGGTACGAGCAGTACGTC.

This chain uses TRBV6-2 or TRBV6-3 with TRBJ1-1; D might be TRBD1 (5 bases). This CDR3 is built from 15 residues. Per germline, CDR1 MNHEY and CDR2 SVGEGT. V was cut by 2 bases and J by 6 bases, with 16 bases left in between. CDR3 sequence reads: CASSYLLGEGPEAFF. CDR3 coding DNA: TGTGCCAGCAGTTACCTACTAGGGGAGGGGCCTGAAGCTTTCTTT.

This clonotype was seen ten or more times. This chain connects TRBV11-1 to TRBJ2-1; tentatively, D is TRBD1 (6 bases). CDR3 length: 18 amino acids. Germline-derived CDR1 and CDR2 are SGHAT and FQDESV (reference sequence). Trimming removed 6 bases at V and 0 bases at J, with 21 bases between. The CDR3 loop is CASSPTTGSGSSYNEQFF. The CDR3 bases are TGTGCCAGCAGTCCCACCACAGGGTCCGGAAGCTCCTACAATGAGCAGTTCTTC.

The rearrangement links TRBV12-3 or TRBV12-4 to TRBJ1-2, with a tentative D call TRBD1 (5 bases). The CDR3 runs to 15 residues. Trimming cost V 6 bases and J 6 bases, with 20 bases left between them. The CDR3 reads CASSLGALTQNGYTF. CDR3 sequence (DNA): TGTGCCAGCAGCCTCGGGGCGTTGACCCAGAATGGCTACACCTTC.

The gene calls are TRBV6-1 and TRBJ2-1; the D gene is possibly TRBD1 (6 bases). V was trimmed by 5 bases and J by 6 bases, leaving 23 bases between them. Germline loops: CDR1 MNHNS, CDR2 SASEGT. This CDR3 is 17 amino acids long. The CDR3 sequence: CASSSQQGTQPGNEQFF. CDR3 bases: TGTGCCAGCAGTTCCCAACAGGGCACCCAGCCCGGCAATGAGCAGTTCTTC.

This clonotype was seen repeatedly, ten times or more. In nucleotides, the CDR3 is TGTGCCAGCAGCTTACGTATCGAATATTCTCCCCGGGACAGACGCACAGATACGCAGTATTTT. It codes for CASSLRIEYSPRDRRTDTQYF. The genes are TRBV7-8 and TRBJ2-3; 7 bases agree with TRBD1. This CDR3 is 21 amino acids long. Germline V gives CDR1 SGHVS, CDR2 FQNEAQ. The ends lost 2 bases at V and 1 base at J; junction bases unmatched: 21.

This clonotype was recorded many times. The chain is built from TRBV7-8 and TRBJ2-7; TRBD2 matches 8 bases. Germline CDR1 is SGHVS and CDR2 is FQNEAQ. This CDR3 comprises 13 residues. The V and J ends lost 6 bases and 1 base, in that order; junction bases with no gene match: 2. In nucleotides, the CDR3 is TGTGCCAGCAGTAGCGGGGCTTCCTACGAGCAGTACTTC. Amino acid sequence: CASSSGASYEQYF.

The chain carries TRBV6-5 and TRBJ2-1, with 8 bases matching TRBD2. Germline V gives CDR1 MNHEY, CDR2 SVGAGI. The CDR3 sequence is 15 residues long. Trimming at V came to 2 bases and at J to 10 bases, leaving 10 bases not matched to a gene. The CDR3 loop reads CASSYGMRGELEQFF. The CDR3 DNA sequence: TGTGCCAGCAGTTACGGAATGCGGGGGGAACTCGAGCAGTTCTTC.

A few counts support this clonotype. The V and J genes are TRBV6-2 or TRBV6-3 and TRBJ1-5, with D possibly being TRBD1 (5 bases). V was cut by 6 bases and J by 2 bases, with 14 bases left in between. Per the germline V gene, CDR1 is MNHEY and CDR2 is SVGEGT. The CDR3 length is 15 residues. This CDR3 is CASSPARGGNQPQHF. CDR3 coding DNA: TGTGCCAGCAGCCCAGCCCGGGGCGGCAATCAGCCCCAGCATTTT.

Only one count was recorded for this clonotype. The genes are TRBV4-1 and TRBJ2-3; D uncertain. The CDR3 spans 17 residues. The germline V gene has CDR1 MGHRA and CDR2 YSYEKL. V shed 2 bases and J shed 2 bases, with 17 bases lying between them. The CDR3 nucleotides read TGCGCCAGCAGCCAAAGGACGGCAGCAGCCCCCACAGATACGCAGTATTTT. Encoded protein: CASSQRTAAAPTDTQYF.

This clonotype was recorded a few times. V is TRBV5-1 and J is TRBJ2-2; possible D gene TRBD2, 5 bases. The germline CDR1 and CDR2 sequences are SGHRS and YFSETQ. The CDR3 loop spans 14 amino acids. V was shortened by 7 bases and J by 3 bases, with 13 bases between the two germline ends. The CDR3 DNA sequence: TGCGCCAGCGCGTCAGCGGCGGACACCGGGGAGCTGTTTTTT. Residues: CASASAADTGELFF.

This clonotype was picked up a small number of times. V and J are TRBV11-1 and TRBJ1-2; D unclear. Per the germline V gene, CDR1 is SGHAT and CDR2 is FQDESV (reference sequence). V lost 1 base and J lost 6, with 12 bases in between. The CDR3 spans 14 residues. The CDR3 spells CASSLDGVSDGYTF. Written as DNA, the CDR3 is TGTGCCAGCAGCTTAGACGGGGTAAGCGATGGCTACACCTTC.

CDR3 residues: CASSVGTGHNYGYTF. In DNA, the CDR3 is TGTGCCAGTAGTGTCGGGACAGGGCACAACTATGGCTACACCTTC. The J gene is TRBJ1-2, the V gene TRBV19; TRBD1 agrees at 9 bases. This CDR3 has 15 amino acids. Germline lookup yields CDR1 LNHDA and CDR2 SQIVND (reference sequence). Trimming at V came to 5 bases and at J to 2 bases, leaving 6 bases not matched to a gene.

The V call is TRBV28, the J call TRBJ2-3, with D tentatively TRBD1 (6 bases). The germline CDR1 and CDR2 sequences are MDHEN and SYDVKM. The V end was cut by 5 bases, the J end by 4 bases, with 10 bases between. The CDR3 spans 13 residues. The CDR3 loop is CASSDTGPDTQYF. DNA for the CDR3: TGTGCCAGCAGTGATACAGGGCCAGATACGCAGTATTTT.